The clone carrying this TCR beta chain was seen a few times. The data were obtained in a study of CD8+ T cells in alopecia areata. Study overall: Among treated patients, oral tofacitinib was administered at 5 to 10 mg twice daily.

As the sequencing template, cDNA was produced by extracting RNA and reverse transcribing it. Sequenced by immunoSEQ multiplex PCR; TCRdb stores in-frame clones only, minus some. The table shows 130,000 to 150,000 clones, with about half occurring only once. The V gene's germline CDR1 is MDHEN and CDR2 SYDVKM. V gave up 2 bases and J gave up 0 bases, with 17 bases separating them. The CDR3 is 17 amino acids. This receptor was taken from a human donor with alopecia areata. Material: CD4+ T cells sorted from blood, obtained at week 0. The V and J genes are TRBV28 and TRBJ2-7; D unresolved. The CDR3 protein is CASSLRSGNAFSYEQYF. The CDR3 region has the DNA TGTGCCAGCAGTTTAAGGTCAGGCAATGCCTTCTCCTACGAGCAGTACTTC.